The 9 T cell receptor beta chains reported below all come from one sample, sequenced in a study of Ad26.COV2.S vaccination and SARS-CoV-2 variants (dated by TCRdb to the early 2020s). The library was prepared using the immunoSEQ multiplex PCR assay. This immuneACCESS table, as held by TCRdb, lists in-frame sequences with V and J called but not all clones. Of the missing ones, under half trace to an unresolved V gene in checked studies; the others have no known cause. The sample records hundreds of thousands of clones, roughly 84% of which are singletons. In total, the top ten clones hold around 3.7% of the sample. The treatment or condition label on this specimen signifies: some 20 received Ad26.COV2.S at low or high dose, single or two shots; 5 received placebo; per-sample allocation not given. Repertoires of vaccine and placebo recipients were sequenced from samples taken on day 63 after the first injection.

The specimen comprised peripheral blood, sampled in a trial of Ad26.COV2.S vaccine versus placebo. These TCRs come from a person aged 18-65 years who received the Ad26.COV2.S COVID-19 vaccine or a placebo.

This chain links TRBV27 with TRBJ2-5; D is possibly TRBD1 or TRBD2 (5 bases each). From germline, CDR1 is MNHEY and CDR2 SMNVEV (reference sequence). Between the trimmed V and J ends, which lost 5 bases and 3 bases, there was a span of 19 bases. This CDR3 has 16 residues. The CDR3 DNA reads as TGTGCCAGCAGTAATGAGAGGGGCCGGGTGGAAGAGACCCAGTACTTC. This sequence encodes CASSNERGRVEETQYF.

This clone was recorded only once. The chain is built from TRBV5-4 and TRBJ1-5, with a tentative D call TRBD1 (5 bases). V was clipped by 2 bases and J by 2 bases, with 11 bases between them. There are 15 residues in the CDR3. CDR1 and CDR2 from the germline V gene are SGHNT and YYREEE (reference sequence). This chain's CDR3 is CASSFDGGGNQPQHF. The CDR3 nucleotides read TGTGCCAGCAGCTTCGACGGGGGAGGCAATCAGCCCCAGCATTTT.

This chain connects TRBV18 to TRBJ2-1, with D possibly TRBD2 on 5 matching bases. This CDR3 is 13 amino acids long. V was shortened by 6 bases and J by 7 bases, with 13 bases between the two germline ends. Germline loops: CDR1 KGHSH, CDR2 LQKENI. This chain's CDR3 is CASSPGLRNEQFF. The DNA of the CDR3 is TGTGCCAGCTCCCCAGGACTCCGAAATGAGCAGTTCTTC.

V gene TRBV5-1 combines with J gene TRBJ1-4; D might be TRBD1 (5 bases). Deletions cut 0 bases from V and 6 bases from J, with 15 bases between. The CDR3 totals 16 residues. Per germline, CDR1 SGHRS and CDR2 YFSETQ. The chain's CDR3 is CASSLASRGGDEKLFF. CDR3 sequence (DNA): TGCGCCAGCAGCTTGGCCAGTAGGGGCGGTGATGAAAAACTGTTTTTT. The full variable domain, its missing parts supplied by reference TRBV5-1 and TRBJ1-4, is KAGVTQTPRYLIKTRGQQVTLSCSPISGHRSVSWYQQTPGQGLQFLFEYFSETQRNKGNFPGRFSGRQFSNSRSEMNVSTLELGDSALYLCASSLASRGGDEKLFFGSGTQLSVL.

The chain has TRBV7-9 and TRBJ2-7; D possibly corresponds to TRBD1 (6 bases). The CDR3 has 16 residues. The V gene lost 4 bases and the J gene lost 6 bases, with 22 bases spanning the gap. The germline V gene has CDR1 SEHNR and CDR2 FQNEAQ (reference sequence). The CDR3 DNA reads TGTGCCAGCAGCTCAAGGGACATTGCCGGGACCCTCGAGCAGTACTTC. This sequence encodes CASSSRDIAGTLEQYF.

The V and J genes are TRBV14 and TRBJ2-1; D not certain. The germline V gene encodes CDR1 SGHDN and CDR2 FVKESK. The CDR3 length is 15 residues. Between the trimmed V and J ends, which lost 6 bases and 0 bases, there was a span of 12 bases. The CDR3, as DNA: TGTGCCAGCAGTCCGAGGTATAACTCCTACAATGAGCAGTTCTTC. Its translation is CASSPRYNSYNEQFF. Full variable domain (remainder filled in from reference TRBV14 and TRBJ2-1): EAGVTQFPSHSVIEKGQTVTLRCDPISGHDNLYWYRRVMGKEIKFLLHFVKESKQDESGMPNNRFLAERTGGTYSTLKVQPAELEDSGVYFCASSPRYNSYNEQFFGPGTRLTVL.

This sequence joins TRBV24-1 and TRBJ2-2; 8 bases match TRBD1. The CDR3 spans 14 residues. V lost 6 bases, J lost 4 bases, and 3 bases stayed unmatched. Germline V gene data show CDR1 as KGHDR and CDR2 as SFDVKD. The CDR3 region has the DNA TGTGCCACCAGTAGGACAGGGACCACCGGGGAGCTGTTTTTT. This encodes CATSRTGTTGELFF.

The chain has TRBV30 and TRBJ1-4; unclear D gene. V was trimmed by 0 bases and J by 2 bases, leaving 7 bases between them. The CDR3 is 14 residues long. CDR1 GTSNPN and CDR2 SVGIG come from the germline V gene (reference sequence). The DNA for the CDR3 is TGTGCCTGGAGTGTACGCAGGACTAATGAAAAACTGTTTTTT. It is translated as CAWSVRRTNEKLFF.

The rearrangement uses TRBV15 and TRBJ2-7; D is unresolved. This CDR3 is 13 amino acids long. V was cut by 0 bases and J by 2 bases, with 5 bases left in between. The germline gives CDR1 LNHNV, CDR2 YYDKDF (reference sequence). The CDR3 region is CATSRDLPYEQYF. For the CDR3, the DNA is TGTGCCACCAGCAGAGATCTCCCCTACGAGCAGTACTTC.